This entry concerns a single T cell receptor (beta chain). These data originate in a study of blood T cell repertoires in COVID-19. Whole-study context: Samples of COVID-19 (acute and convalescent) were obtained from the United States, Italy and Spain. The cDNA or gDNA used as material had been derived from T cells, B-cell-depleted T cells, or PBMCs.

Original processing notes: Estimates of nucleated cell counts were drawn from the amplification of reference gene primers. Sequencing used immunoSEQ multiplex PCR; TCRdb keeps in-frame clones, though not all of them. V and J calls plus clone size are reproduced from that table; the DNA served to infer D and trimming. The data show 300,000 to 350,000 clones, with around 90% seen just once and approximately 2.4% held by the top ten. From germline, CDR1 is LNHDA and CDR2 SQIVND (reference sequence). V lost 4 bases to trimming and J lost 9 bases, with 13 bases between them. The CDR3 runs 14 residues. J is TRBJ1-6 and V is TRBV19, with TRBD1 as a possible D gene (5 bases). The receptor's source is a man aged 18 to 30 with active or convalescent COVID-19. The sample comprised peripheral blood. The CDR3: CASSSQTVSSPLHF. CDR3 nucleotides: TGTGCCAGTAGTAGCCAGACAGTCTCTTCACCCCTCCACTTT.